This T cell receptor (beta chain) was obtained from a study of siplizumab effects on memory and regulatory T cells. Study observations and caveats: Researchers did not confirm the suppressive function of proliferating Tregs from siplizumab cultures. Alloreactive sequences whose origin lay in unstimulated CD4+ memory cells were significantly reduced by siplizumab. Of the proliferating CD4+ or CD8+ clones, roughly 80-96% lacked a naive or memory phenotype that could be assigned.

V gave up 5 bases and J gave up 7 bases; unmatched junction bases: 14. This CDR3 has 16 residues. Germline V CDR1 and CDR2: SGHDN, FVKESK. This clone came up a few times. Its cognate antigen is unknown. The repertoire was sequenced with immunoSEQ multiplex PCR; TCRdb's copy has only in-frame clones and lacks some. The table lists 110,000 or so clones, around 93% of them singletons, with approximately 0.17% in the top ten. The sequenced sample consisted of non-Treg CD4+ T cells sorted from blood. The chain links TRBV14 to TRBJ1-2, with TRBD1 matching over 9 bases. The source is a human donor in good health. CDR3 amino acids: CASSGRFGQGNSGYTF. The CDR3 DNA follows: TGTGCCAGCAGCGGACGATTCGGACAGGGGAATAGTGGCTACACCTTC.